This T cell receptor beta chain derives from a study of identical twins. This CDR3 region has 15 residues. The germline V gene encodes CDR1 DFQATT and CDR2 SNEGSKA (reference sequence). TCRdb re-derived calls from the 5' RACE reads in MiXCR, one entry per CDR3 protein. Of some 570,000 distinct CDR3 sequences listed, under 25% are singletons. Healthy Caucasians alone served as donors. These same data were also listed under a study on yellow fever vaccine responses in identical twins.

The clonotype was recovered from a woman under 30 in good health. The sequenced sample was CD4+ T cells sorted from blood. This chain links TRBV20-1 with TRBJ2-3; D not resolved. The CDR3 nucleotides read TGCACCGCACCCGCCCTAGGCACTAGCACAGATACGCAGTATTTT. As protein: CTAPALGTSTDTQYF.